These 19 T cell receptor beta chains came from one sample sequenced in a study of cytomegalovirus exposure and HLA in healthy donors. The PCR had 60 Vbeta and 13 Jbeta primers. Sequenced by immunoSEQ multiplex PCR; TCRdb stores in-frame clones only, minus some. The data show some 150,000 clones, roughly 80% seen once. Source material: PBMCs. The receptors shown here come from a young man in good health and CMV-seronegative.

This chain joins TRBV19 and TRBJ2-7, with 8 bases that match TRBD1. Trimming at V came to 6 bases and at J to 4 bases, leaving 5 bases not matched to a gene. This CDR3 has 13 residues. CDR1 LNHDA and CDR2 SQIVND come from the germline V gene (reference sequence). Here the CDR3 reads CASSRDRMYEQYF. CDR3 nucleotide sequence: TGTGCCAGTAGCCGGGACAGGATGTACGAGCAGTACTTC.

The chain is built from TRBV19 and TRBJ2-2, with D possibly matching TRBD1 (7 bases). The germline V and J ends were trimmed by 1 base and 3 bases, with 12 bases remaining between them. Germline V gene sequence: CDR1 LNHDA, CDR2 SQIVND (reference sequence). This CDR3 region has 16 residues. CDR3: CASSIVGGGHTGELFF. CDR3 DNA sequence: TGTGCCAGTAGTATAGTTGGAGGGGGCCACACCGGGGAGCTGTTTTTT.

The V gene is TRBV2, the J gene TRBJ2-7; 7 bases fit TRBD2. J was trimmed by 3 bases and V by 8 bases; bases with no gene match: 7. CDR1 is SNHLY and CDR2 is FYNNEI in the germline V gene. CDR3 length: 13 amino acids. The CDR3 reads CASGRESYYEQYF. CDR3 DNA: TGTGCCAGCGGGAGGGAATCATACTACGAGCAGTACTTC.

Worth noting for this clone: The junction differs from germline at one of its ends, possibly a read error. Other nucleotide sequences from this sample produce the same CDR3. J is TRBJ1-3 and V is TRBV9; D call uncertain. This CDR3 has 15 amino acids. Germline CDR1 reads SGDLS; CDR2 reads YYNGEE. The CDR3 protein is CASSTVGDSGNTIYF. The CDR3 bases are TGCGCCAGCAGCACAGTCGGCGACTCTGGAAACACCATATATTTT.

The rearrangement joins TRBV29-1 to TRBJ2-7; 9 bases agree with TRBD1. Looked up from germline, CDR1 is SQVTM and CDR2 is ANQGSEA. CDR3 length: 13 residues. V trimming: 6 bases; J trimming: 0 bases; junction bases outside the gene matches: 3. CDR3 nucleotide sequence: TGCAGCGTGCGGGACAGGGACTCCTACGAGCAGTACTTC. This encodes CSVRDRDSYEQYF.

CDR3 amino acids: CASSFLTGLSTDTQYF. For the CDR3, the DNA is TGTGCCAGCTCATTCTTGACAGGGCTAAGCACAGATACGCAGTATTTT. The chain is built from TRBV18 and TRBJ2-3, with 7 bases that match TRBD1. CDR1 and CDR2 (germline): KGHSH, LQKENI. J was trimmed by 0 bases and V by 5 bases; bases with no gene match: 8. This CDR3 contains 16 residues.

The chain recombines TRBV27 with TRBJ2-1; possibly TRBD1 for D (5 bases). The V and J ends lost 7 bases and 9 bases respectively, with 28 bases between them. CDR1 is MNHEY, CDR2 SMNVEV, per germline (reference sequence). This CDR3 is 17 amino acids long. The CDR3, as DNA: TGTGCCAGCACCCTAGAAGGGGTAGCTGGCTCCCCCGGTGAGCAGTTCTTC. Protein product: CASTLEGVAGSPGEQFF.

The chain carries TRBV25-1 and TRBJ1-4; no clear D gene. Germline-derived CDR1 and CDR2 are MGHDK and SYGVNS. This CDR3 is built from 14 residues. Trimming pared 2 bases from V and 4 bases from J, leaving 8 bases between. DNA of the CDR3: TGTGCCAGCAGTGAAGAACAGAATAATGAAAAACTGTTTTTT. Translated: CASSEEQNNEKLFF.

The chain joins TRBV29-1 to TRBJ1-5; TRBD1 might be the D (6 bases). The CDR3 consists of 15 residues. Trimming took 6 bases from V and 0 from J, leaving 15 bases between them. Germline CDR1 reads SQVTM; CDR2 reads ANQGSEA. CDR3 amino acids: CSVSERQDSNQPQHF. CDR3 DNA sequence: TGCAGCGTAAGCGAGAGACAGGATAGCAATCAGCCCCAGCATTTT.

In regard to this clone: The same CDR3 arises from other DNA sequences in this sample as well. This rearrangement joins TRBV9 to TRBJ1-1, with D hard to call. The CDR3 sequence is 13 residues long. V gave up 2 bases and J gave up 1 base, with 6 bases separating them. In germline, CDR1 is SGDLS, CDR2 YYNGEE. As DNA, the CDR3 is TGTGCCAGCAGCGTTGCAGGGAACACTGAAGCTTTCTTT. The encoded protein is CASSVAGNTEAFF.

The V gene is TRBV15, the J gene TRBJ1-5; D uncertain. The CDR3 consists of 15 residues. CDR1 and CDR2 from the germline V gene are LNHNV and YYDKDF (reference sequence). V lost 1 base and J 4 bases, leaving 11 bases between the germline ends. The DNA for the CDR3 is TGTGCCACCAGCAGAGTGTTTGCGGAAAATCAGCCCCAGCATTTT. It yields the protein CATSRVFAENQPQHF. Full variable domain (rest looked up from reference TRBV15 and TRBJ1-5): DAMVIQNPRYQVTQFGKPVTLSCSQTLNHNVMYWYQQKSSQAPKLLFHYYDKDFNNEADTPDNFQSRRPNTSFCFLDIRSPGLGDTAMYLCATSRVFAENQPQHFGDGTRLSIL.

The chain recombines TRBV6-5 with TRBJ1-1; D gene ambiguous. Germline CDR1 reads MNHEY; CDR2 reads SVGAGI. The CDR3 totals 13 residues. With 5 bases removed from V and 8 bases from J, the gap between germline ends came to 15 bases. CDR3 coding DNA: TGTGCCAGCAGTCGCGGCAGAGGGCGCGAAGCTTTCTTT. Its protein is CASSRGRGREAFF.

The CDR3 coding sequence is TGCGCCAGCAGCCAAAGGGACACAGGCCACCCCTACAATGAGCAGTTCTTC. Its protein product is CASSQRDTGHPYNEQFF. The V call is TRBV4-1, the J call TRBJ2-1, with TRBD1 as a possible D gene (6 bases). The germline V gene has CDR1 MGHRA and CDR2 YSYEKL. The length of the CDR3 is 17 residues. With 2 bases removed from V and 2 bases from J, the gap between germline ends came to 16 bases.

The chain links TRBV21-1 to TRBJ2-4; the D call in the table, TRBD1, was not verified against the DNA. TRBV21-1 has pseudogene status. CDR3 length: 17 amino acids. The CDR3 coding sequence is TGTGCCAGCAGCAAGGGCAGGGGGCTGTTAGCCAAAAACATTCAGTACTTC. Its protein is CASSKGRGLLAKNIQYF.

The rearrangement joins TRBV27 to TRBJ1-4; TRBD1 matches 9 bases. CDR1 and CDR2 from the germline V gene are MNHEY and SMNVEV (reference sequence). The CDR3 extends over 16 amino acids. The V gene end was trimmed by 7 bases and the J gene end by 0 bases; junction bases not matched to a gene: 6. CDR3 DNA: TGTGCCAGCAAAAACAGGGGGCCAGCAACTAATGAAAAACTGTTTTTT. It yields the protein CASKNRGPATNEKLFF.

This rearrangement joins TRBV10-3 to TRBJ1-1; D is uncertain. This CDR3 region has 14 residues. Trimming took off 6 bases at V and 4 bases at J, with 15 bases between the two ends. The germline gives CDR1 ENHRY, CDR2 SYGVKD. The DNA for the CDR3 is TGTGCCATCAGGACCTTCTATCGGGGCACTGAAGCTTTCTTT. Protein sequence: CAIRTFYRGTEAFF.

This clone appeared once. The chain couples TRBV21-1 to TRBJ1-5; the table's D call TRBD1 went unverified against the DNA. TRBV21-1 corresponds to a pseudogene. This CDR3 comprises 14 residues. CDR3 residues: CASKEDRGDQPQHF. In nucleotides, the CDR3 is TGTGCCAGCAAGGAGGACAGGGGTGATCAGCCCCAGCATTTT.

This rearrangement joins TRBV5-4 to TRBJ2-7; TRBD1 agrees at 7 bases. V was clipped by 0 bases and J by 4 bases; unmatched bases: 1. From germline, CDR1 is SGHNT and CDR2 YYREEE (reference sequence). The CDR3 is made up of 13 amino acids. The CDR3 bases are TGTGCCAGCAGCTTGGCCAGGGGGTACGAGCAGTACTTC. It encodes CASSLARGYEQYF.

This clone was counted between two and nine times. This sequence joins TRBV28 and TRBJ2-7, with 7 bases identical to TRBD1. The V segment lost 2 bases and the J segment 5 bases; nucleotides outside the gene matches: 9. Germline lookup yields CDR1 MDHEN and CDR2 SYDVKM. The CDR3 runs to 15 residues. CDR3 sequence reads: CASSLGTAPGHEQYF. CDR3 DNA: TGTGCCAGCAGTTTAGGGACAGCCCCCGGCCACGAGCAGTACTTC.